This T cell receptor (beta chain) emerged from a study of control samples from healthy donors and cancer patients. Some clones are missing from TCRdb's copy, which holds only in-frame ones; the method was immunoSEQ multiplex PCR. The sample contains 99,000 or so clones, around 80% of which appear only once. Trimming stripped 8 bases from V and 7 bases from J, with 21 bases between. The germline gives CDR1 SEHNR, CDR2 FQNEAQ (reference sequence). There are 15 residues in the CDR3. The clonotype comes from a man aged 55-75 years in good health. The sequenced sample was blood. The rearrangement joins TRBV7-9 to TRBJ2-1; maybe TRBD2 (6 bases). Here the CDR3 reads CASSPLSRRGNEQFF. CDR3 nucleotide sequence: TGTGCCAGCTCCCCTCTAAGCCGGAGGGGAAATGAGCAGTTCTTC.